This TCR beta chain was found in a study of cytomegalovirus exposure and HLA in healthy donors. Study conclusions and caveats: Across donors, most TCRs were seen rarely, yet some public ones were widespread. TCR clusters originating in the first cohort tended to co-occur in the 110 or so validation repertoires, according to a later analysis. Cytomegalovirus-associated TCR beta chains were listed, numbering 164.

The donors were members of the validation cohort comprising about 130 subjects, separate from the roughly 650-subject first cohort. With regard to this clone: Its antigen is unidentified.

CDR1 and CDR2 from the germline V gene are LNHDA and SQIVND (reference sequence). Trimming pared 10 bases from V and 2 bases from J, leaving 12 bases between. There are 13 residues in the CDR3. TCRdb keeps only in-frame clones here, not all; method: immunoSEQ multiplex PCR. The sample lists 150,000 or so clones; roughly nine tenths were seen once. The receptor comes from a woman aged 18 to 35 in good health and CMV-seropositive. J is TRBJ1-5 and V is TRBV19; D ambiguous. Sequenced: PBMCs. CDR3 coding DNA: TGTGCCACTAGACCGGGAGGCAATCAGCCCCAGCATTTT. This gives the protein CATRPGGNQPQHF.